One and the same sample provided the 13 T cell receptor beta chains below, sequenced in a study of T-cell memory formation after mild COVID-19. MiXCR, applied by TCRdb to the 5' RACE reads, yields one record per CDR3 protein. The sample holds about 540,000 distinct CDR3 sequences, roughly 22% seen once. Source material: PBMCs or a T cell subset sorted from them (not recorded which). The receptors here all came from an adult woman who had mild COVID-19 (a few samples of this study predate the infection). Cell type and time point are not known.

The chain is built from TRBV18 and TRBJ2-5; perhaps D is TRBD1 or TRBD2 (5 bases each). Trimming shortened V by 2 bases and J by 5 bases, and 9 bases separated the two germline ends. This CDR3 comprises 13 residues. CDR1 KGHSH and CDR2 LQKENI come from the germline V gene. The CDR3 protein is CASSPEGLETQYF. The CDR3 DNA follows: TGTGCCAGCTCACCAGAGGGGTTGGAGACCCAGTACTTC.

This clonotype showed up many times. The J gene is TRBJ2-1, the V gene TRBV24-1, with 9 bases matching TRBD2. Trimming removed 3 bases from V and 4 bases from J; junction bases left unmatched: 3. The CDR3 is 15 amino acids. CDR1 and CDR2 (germline): KGHDR, SFDVKD. The DNA of the CDR3 is TGTGCCACCAGTGATACCCTAGCGGGGTACAATGAGCAGTTCTTC. The encoded protein is CATSDTLAGYNEQFF.

This clonotype was found a few times. The chain employs TRBV7-3 and TRBJ1-1; D not certain. This CDR3 contains 14 residues. V dropped 6 bases and J dropped 5 bases, with 16 bases sitting between them. Germline loops: CDR1 SGHTA, CDR2 FQGTGA. The CDR3 nucleotides read TGTGCCAGCAGGGACTTGGCAGTAGGGACTGAAGCTTTCTTT. The encoded protein is CASRDLAVGTEAFF. The entire variable domain, with the rest obtained from reference TRBV7-3 and TRBJ1-1, is as follows: GAGVSQTPSNKVTEKGKYVELRCDPISGHTALYWYRQSLGQGPEFLIYFQGTGAADDSGLPNDRFFAVRPEGSVSTLKIQRTERGDSAVYLCASRDLAVGTEAFFGQGTRLTVV.

This clonotype has just one count. This sequence joins TRBV13 and TRBJ2-7; maybe TRBD2 (6 bases). CDR3 length equals 13 residues. The ends were cut back, 5 bases at V and 4 bases at J, with 12 bases in the middle. The V gene's germline CDR1 is PRHDT and CDR2 FYEKMQ (reference sequence). CDR3: CASSPPEGYEQYF. In DNA form, the CDR3 reads TGTGCCAGCAGCCCCCCGGAGGGGTACGAGCAGTACTTC.

This clonotype was observed a handful of times. The chain links TRBV23-1 to TRBJ2-3, with 9 bases matching TRBD1. TRBV23-1 is recorded as an ORF, its role being uncertain. V was clipped by 3 bases and J by 2 bases; unmatched bases: 6. The CDR3 runs to 16 residues. CDR3 amino acids: CASSHRGQGDTDTQYF. CDR3 DNA sequence: TGCGCCAGCAGTCATAGGGGACAGGGAGACACAGATACGCAGTATTTT.

The rearrangement uses TRBV6-5 and TRBJ1-1; no clear D gene. V was pared by 2 bases and J by 4 bases, with 14 bases between. Per germline, CDR1 MNHEY and CDR2 SVGAGI. CDR3 size: 15 residues. CDR3 loop: CASSYAYKDTTEAFF. The CDR3 DNA reads as TGTGCCAGCAGTTACGCATACAAGGATACCACTGAAGCTTTCTTT.

V usage is TRBV3-1 and J usage is TRBJ2-1, with D unclear. V lost 3 bases and J lost 3, with 12 bases in between. The CDR3 is made up of 15 amino acids. Germline V gene data show CDR1 as LGHDT and CDR2 as YNNKEL (reference sequence). As DNA, the CDR3 is TGTGCCAGCAGCCACTCGGGCCTGAGCTACAATGAGCAGTTCTTC. It is translated as CASSHSGLSYNEQFF.

This chain joins TRBV6-2 or TRBV6-3 and TRBJ2-7; 10 bases are shared with TRBD1. This CDR3 contains 17 residues. Germline V gene sequence: CDR1 MNHEY, CDR2 SVGEGT. After removal of 6 bases from V and 0 bases from J, the junction contained 11 bases not matched to a gene. In DNA, the CDR3 is TGTGCCAGCAGCCTAACCGGGACAGGGGTTCTCTCCTACGAGCAGTACTTC. Its translation: CASSLTGTGVLSYEQYF.

This clonotype came up a few times. The chain links TRBV20-1 to TRBJ1-2; D is unresolved. Germline CDR1 and CDR2: DFQATT and SNEGSKA (reference sequence). The V and J ends lost 6 bases and 3 bases respectively, with 8 bases between them. The CDR3 has 11 residues. This chain's CDR3 is CSAQEYYGYTF. As DNA, the CDR3 is TGCAGTGCCCAGGAGTACTATGGCTACACCTTC.

The chain combines TRBV5-1 with TRBJ1-2, with D tentatively TRBD1 (5 bases). V lost 2 bases to trimming and J lost 4 bases, with 15 bases between them. This CDR3 has 15 amino acids. CDR1 and CDR2 (germline): SGHRS, YFSETQ. This chain's CDR3 is CASSFSPQATYGYTF. CDR3 nucleotide sequence: TGCGCCAGCAGCTTTTCCCCACAGGCCACCTATGGCTACACCTTC.

This clonotype was seen a handful of times. One junction end does not reproduce the germline sequence, and a read error may be involved. The chain couples TRBV7-8 to TRBJ1-5; 10 nucleotides match TRBD1. The length of the CDR3 is 17 residues. Germline lookup yields CDR1 SGHVS and CDR2 FQNEAQ. CDR3 in DNA: TGTGCCAGCAGCTTAGTAGGGGGACAGGGGTTAAATCAGCCCCAGCAATTT. Translating gives CASSLVGGQGLNQPQQF.

In this sample, this clonotype turned up a few times. One end of the junction varies from germline; a read error may be responsible. The chain joins TRBV7-7 to TRBJ2-3, with 9 bases that match TRBD1. This CDR3 is built from 16 residues. Looked up from germline, CDR1 is SSHAT and CDR2 is FNYEAQ (reference sequence). CDR3 residues: CASSLGLDRGTDTQYF. The CDR3 DNA follows: TGTGCTAGCAGCTTAGGTTTGGACAGGGGTACAGATACGCAGTATTTT. The full variable domain, completed using reference TRBV7-7 and TRBJ2-3, is GAGVSQSPRYKVTKRGQDVTLRCDPISSHATLYWYQQALGQGPEFLTYFNYEAQPDKSGLPSDRFSAERPEGSISTLTIQRTEQRDSAMYRCASSLGLDRGTDTQYFGPGTRLTVL.

In its sample, this clonotype was seen a few times. The rearrangement uses TRBV2 and TRBJ2-3; D possibly corresponds to TRBD1 (7 bases). The germline V gene has CDR1 SNHLY and CDR2 FYNNEI. The CDR3 loop spans 16 amino acids. The V end was cut by 7 bases, the J end by 3 bases, with 20 bases between. This CDR3 reads CASTPRGRGRTDTQYF. As DNA, the CDR3 is TGTGCCAGCACACCTAGGGGCAGGGGGAGGACAGATACGCAGTATTTT.